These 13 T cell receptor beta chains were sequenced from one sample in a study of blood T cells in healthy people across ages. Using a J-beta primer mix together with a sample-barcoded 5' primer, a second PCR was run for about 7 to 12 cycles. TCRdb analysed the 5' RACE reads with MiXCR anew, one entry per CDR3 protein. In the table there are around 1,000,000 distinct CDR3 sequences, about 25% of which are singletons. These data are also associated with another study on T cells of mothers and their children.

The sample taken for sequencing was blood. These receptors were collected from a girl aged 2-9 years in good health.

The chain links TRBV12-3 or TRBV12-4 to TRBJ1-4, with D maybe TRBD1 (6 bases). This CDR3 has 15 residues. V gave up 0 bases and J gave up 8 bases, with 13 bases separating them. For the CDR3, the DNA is TGTGCCAGCAGTTTAGCGCTCTCAGGGGTCGAAAAACTGTTTTTT. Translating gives CASSLALSGVEKLFF.

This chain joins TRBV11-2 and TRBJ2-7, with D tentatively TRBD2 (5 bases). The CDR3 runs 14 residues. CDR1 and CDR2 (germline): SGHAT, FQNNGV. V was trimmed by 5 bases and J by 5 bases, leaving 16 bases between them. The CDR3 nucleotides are TGTGCCAGCAGCCCCTTTAGACACGGGGACGAGCAGTACTTC. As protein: CASSPFRHGDEQYF.

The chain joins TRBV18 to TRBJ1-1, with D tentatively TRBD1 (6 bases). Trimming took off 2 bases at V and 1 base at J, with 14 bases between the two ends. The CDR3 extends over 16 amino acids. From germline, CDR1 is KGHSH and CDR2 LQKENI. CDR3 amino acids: CASSPMGGQENTEAFF. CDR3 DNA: TGTGCCAGCTCACCAATGGGGGGGCAAGAGAACACTGAAGCTTTCTTT.

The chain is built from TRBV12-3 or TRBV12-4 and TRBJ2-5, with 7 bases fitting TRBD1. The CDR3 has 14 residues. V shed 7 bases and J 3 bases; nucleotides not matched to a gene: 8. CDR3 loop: CASISRGGEETQYF. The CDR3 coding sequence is TGTGCCAGCATCTCTAGAGGGGGCGAAGAGACCCAGTACTTC.

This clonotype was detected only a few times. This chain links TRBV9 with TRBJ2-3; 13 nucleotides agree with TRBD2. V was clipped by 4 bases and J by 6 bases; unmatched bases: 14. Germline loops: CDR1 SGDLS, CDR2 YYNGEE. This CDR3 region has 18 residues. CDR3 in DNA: TGTGCCAGCAGCACCGAGAGACTAGCGGGGGGCCCCACGGATACGCAGTATTTT. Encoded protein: CASSTERLAGGPTDTQYF.

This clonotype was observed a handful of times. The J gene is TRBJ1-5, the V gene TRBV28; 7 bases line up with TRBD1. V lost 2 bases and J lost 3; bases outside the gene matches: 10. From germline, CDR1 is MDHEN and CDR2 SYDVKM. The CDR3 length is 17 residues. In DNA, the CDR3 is TGTGCCAGCAGTTTAAGGGGGCAGGGGCCCTACAATCAGCCCCAGCATTTT. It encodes CASSLRGQGPYNQPQHF. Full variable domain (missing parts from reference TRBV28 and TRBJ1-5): DVKVTQSSRYLVKRTGEKVFLECVQDMDHENMFWYRQDPGLGLRLIYFSYDVKMKEKGDIPEGYSVSREKKERFSLILESASTNQTSMYLCASSLRGQGPYNQPQHFGDGTRLSIL.

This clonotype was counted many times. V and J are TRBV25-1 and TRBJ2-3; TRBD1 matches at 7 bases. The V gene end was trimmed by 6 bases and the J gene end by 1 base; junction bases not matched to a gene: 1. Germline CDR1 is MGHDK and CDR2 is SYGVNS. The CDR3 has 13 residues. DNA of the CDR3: TGTGCCAGCAGAGGGGGCGGCACAGATACGCAGTATTTT. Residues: CASRGGGTDTQYF. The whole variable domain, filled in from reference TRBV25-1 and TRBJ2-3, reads EADIYQTPRYLVIGTGKKITLECSQTMGHDKMYWYQQDPGMELHLIHYSYGVNSTEKGDLSSESTVSRIRTEHFPLTLESARPSHTSQYLCASRGGGTDTQYFGPGTRLTVL.

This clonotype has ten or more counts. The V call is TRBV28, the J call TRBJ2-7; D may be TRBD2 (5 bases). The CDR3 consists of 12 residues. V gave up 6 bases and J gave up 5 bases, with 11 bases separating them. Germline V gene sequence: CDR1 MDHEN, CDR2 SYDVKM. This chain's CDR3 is CASSFSGNEQYF. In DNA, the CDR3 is TGTGCCAGCAGCTTCTCCGGGAACGAGCAGTACTTC.

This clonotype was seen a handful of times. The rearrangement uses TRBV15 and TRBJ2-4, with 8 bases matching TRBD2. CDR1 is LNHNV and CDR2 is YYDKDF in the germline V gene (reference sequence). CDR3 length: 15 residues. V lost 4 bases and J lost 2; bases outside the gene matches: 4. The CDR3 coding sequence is TGTGCCACCAGCATAGCGGGACGGACCAAAAACATTCAGTACTTC. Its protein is CATSIAGRTKNIQYF.

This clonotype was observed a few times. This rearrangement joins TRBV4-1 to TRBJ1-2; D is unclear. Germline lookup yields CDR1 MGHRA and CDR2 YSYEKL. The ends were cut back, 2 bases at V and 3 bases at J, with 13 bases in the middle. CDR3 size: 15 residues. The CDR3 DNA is TGCGCCAGCAGCCAACATGTGCAGGCCGACTATGGCTACACCTTC. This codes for CASSQHVQADYGYTF.

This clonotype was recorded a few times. This CDR3 is CASSLGSGGQSPLHF. CDR3 coding DNA: TGCGCCAGCAGCTTGGGGTCAGGGGGCCAATCACCCCTCCACTTT. The chain recombines TRBV5-1 with TRBJ1-6; TRBD1 agrees at 8 bases. Germline V gene lookup returns CDR1 SGHRS and CDR2 YFSETQ. CDR3 length: 15 residues. Trimming at V came to 0 bases and at J to 10 bases, leaving 6 bases not matched to a gene.

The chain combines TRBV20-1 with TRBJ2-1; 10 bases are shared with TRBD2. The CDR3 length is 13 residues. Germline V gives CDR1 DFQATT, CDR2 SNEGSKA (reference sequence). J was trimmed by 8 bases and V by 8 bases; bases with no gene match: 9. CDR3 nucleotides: TGCAGTCCTCTAGCGGGAGAGGCATATGAGCAGTTCTTC. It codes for CSPLAGEAYEQFF.

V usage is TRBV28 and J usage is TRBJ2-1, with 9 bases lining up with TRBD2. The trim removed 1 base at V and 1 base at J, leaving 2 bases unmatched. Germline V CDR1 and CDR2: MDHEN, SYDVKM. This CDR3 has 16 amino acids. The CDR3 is CASSLYLAGSYNEQFF. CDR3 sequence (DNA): TGTGCCAGCAGTTTATACCTAGCGGGGTCCTACAATGAGCAGTTCTTC.